Listed below are T cell receptor beta chains from one sample, sequenced in a study of T-cell reconstitution after alpha-beta-depleted transplantation in children. Each CDR3 protein gets one entry after TCRdb re-called the PCR reads with MiXCR. The table has about 400,000 distinct CDR3 sequences, roughly 14% seen once; the top ten hold approximately 4.3%. The sequenced sample was PBMCs, obtained from the stem cell graft. Every receptor here comes from a human donor who donated a stem cell graft to a child with Fanconi anemia. CDR3s include the opening cysteine and the closing phenylalanine or tryptophan. D genes are given only for firm matches. A clone size is listed for some rows: how often the clone was seen (once, few, many), or a class if it is expanded.

d_call | j_call | v_call | clone_size | cdr3_nt | cdr3_aa
TRBD1 | TRBJ2-1 | TRBV12-3/TRBV12-4 | - | TGTGCCAGCAGTCCCAGGACAGGGGGCAGGGGTAATGAGCAGTTCTTC | CASSPRTGGRGNEQFF
TRBD1 | TRBJ1-1 | TRBV30 | few | TGTGCCGAGAACAGGGGGCATGGTGAAGCTTTCTTT | CAENRGHGEAFF
TRBD2 | TRBJ2-1 | TRBV29-1 | few | TGCAGCGTTGAAGGAAATAGCGGGGGCGGTTACAATGAGCAGTTCTTC | CSVEGNSGGGYNEQFF
- | TRBJ2-1 | TRBV2 | - | TGTGCCAGCAGTGAGGCTCTAGCCCGGTACAATGAGCAGTTCTTC | CASSEALARYNEQFF
- | TRBJ2-1 | TRBV3-1 | - | TGTGCCAGCAGCCAATCTAGGACGGTGCAGTTCTTC | CASSQSRTVQFF
- | TRBJ1-2 | TRBV5-1 | many | TGCGCCAGCAGCTTACAACCACCCAACTATGGCTACACCTTC | CASSLQPPNYGYTF
TRBD1 | TRBJ2-2 | TRBV20-1 | - | TGCAGTGCTCTACAGGGGACCGGGGAGCTGTTTTTT | CSALQGTGELFF
- | TRBJ2-1 | TRBV20-1 | - | TGCAGTGCTCGGCGGGGGCCCTCCTACAATGAGCAGTTCTTC | CSARRGPSYNEQFF
TRBD1 | TRBJ1-5 | TRBV10-3 | few | TGTGCCATCAGTGAGTCAGGAAGGGGGCACGGTCAGCCCCAGCATTTT | CAISESGRGHGQPQHF
- | TRBJ1-3 | TRBV5-1 | - | TGCGCCAGCAGCCCGTTATCCGGAGGGGGAGGAAACACCATATATTTT | CASSPLSGGGGNTIYF
- | TRBJ1-1 | TRBV18 | many | TGTGCCAGCTCAAAGGCATCAGAAGCTTTCTTT | CASSKASEAFF
- | TRBJ1-1 | TRBV7-8 | few | TGTGCCAGCAGCTTATTCGCGGCGCAGGACACTGAAGCTTTCTTT | CASSLFAAQDTEAFF
- | TRBJ1-5 | TRBV5-1 | - | TGCGCCAGCAGCTTGTCGGGGGCACTCGGTCAGCCCCAGCATTTT | CASSLSGALGQPQHF
- | TRBJ1-2 | TRBV9 | few | TGTGCCAGCAGCGTAGAAGGGGGGCGCCCCGCTGATGGCTACACCTTC | CASSVEGGRPADGYTF
- | TRBJ1-1 | TRBV5-4 | few | TGTGCCAGCAGCTTTGACGTGGAGCTGAACACTGAAGCTTTCTTT | CASSFDVELNTEAFF
- | TRBJ2-4 | TRBV5-1 | few | TGCGCCAGCAGCTCCCAATCACTGGGAGCCAAAAACATTCAGTACTTC | CASSSQSLGAKNIQYF
- | TRBJ1-2 | TRBV19 | few | TGTGCCAGTATGGGCTTTGGGTATGGCTACACCTTC | CASMGFGYGYTF
- | TRBJ2-1 | TRBV2 | - | TGTGCCAGCAGTAAACTAGTCTACAATGAGCAGTTCTTC | CASSKLVYNEQFF
TRBD1 | TRBJ2-6 | TRBV5-1 | few | TGCGCCAGCAGCTGGTACGGACAGGGGACAACTGGGGCCAACGTCCTGACTTTC | CASSWYGQGTTGANVLTF
- | TRBJ2-5 | TRBV7-6 | - | TGTGCCAGCAGCCCACACGAGTACCAAGAGACCCAGTACTTC | CASSPHEYQETQYF
- | TRBJ1-1 | TRBV6-5 | few | TGTGCCAGCAGTTACTCGGGGGAAGGAGCTGAAGCTTTCTTT | CASSYSGEGAEAFF
- | TRBJ1-1 | TRBV7-9 | once | TGTGCCACCTATTTAGGGGGGGCCACTGAAGCTTTCTTT | CATYLGGATEAFF
- | TRBJ2-3 | TRBV7-9 | few | TGTGCCAGCAGCCAACCCCCACCCGATACGCAGTATTTT | CASSQPPPDTQYF
TRBD1 | TRBJ2-7 | TRBV12-3/TRBV12-4 | - | TGTGCCAGCAGTCCCTCGGGACAGCCTAGCTCCTACGAGCAGTACTTC | CASSPSGQPSSYEQYF
TRBD1 | TRBJ2-2 | TRBV6-2/TRBV6-3 | - | TGTGCCAGCAGTTACTCCCCGGGACAGTATTCCGGGGAGCTGTTTTTT | CASSYSPGQYSGELFF
- | TRBJ1-2 | TRBV7-9 | few | TGTGCCAGCAGCTCCCTTTCTTGGGGAGGCTACACCTTC | CASSSLSWGGYTF
- | TRBJ2-3 | TRBV4-3 | few | TGCGCCAGCAGCCAAGATCGGGTGAGCACAGATACGCAGTATTTT | CASSQDRVSTDTQYF
- | TRBJ2-2 | TRBV10-1 | many | TGCGCCAGCAGTCATACAGGGACCGGGGAGCTGTTTTTT | CASSHTGTGELFF
- | TRBJ1-4 | TRBV30 | many | TGTGCCTCTAGCCTAGCAACTAATGAAAAACTGTTTTTT | CASSLATNEKLFF
- | TRBJ1-1 | TRBV4-2 | - | TGTGCCAGCAGCCAAGGTTGGAGACAGGCGAACACTGAAGCTTTCTTT | CASSQGWRQANTEAFF
TRBD1 | TRBJ2-2 | TRBV20-1 | - | TGCTGCGCTAGTCGACAGGGAAATAACAACACCGGGGAGCTGTTTTTT | CCASRQGNNNTGELFF
- | TRBJ2-5 | TRBV6-1 | few | TGTGCCAGCAGTGAAGAGGCACTAGTAAAAGAGACCCAGTACTTC | CASSEEALVKETQYF
- | TRBJ1-1 | TRBV7-3 | many | TGTGCCAGCAGTTCCGGACTCAGGGGTGGGGCTGAAGCTTTCTTT | CASSSGLRGGAEAFF
- | TRBJ2-7 | TRBV11-2 | few | TGTGCCAGCAGCTTAGGGACAGATCAGGGGCAGTACTTC | CASSLGTDQGQYF
TRBD1 | TRBJ2-5 | TRBV6-1 | few | TGTGCCAGCAGGGACAGGGGTTGGGAGACCCAGTACTTC | CASRDRGWETQYF
- | TRBJ1-1 | TRBV5-1 | many | TGCGCCAGCAGCTTAGCAGGAATGAACACTGAAGCTTTCTTT | CASSLAGMNTEAFF
- | TRBJ1-6 | TRBV12-2 | - | TGTGCAAGTCGCTTACCCCCCAAGGCAAGCTCCTATAATTCACCCCTCCACTTT | CASRLPPKASSYNSPLHF
- | TRBJ1-5 | TRBV9 | many | TGTGCCAGCAGCAAGGGGGTGAGCAATCAGCCCCAGCATTTT | CASSKGVSNQPQHF
- | TRBJ2-7 | TRBV5-1 | many | TGTGCCAGCAGCTTAGAATACGAGCAGTACTTC | CASSLEYEQYF
- | TRBJ2-1 | TRBV7-9 | many | TGTGCCAGCAGCTTAAGCTCAGCCTCCTACAATGAGCAGTTCTTC | CASSLSSASYNEQFF
- | TRBJ2-2 | TRBV9 | few | TGTGCCAGCAGCGTAGGAGCCCCGGGCACCGGGGAGCTGTTTTTT | CASSVGAPGTGELFF
- | TRBJ2-5 | TRBV5-1 | - | TGCGCCAGCAGCCATACTAGCTTGTTGGGAGAGACCCAGTACTTC | CASSHTSLLGETQYF